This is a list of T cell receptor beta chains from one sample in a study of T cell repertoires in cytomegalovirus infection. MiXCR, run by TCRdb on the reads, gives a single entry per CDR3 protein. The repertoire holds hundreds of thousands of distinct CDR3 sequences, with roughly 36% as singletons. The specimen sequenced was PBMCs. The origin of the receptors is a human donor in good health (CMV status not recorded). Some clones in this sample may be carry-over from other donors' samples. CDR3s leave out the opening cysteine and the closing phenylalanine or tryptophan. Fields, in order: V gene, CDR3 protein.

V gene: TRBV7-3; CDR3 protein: ASSLTGTKKDTQY
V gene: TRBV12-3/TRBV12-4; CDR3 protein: ASLLRGEQF
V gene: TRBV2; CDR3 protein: ASSPNRGREQY
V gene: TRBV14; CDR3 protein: ASSQGDRPGYGYT
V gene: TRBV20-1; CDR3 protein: SARDPAGGPYTGELF
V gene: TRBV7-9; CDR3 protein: ASSFTTSGVGDTQY
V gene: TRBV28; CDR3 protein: ASRGVGPNYGYT
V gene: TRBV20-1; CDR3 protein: SASRVGVAKNIQY
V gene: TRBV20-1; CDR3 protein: SAPTGGHTDTQY
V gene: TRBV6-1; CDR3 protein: ASRKTGVGYT
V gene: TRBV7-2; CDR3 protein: ASSPQGGPYQETQY
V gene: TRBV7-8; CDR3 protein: ASSPRPGPPRVQMSNQPQH
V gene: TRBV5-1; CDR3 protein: ASSLEPRGGTQPQH
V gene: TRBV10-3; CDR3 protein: AISGLAGAGHEQF
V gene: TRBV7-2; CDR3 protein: ASSKDPANYCYT
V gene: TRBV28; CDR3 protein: ASSRTGIQPQH
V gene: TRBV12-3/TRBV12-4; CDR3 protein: ASSSGRSGSNQPQH
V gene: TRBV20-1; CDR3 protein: SGDRDTGELF
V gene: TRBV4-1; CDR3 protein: ASSQAQGLRDYVYP
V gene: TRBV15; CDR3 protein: ATSRGVADASTDTQY
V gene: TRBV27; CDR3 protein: ASGLGVASEQY
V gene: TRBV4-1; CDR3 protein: ASSQAAGRYEQY
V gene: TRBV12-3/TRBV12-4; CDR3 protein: ASSFVIYGYT
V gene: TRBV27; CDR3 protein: ASSKWPTGVKEKLF